The clone carrying this TCR beta chain was counted a few times. What it binds is not known. TCRdb re-analysed the RT-PCR reads in MiXCR, keeping a single row per CDR3 protein. The sample lists about 650,000 distinct CDR3 sequences; approximately 14% were seen once. The germline gives CDR1 SNHLY, CDR2 FYNNEI. The CDR3 loop spans 15 amino acids. V was clipped by 1 base and J by 4 bases; unmatched bases: 5. The source of the sample is a study of response to subunit inactivated influenza vaccine. Study outcomes and limitations: The authors proposed limited new T cell recruitment per seasonal influenza vaccination.

This TCR was recovered from a man aged 50 to 60 who received an inactivated influenza vaccine. J is TRBJ1-2 and V is TRBV2, with 8 nucleotides matching TRBD1. The sample consisted of PBMCs from blood, taken about 14 days before vaccination. The CDR3 protein is CASSEGDRGAYGYTF. CDR3 DNA sequence: TGTGCCAGCAGTGAAGGTGACAGGGGCGCCTATGGCTACACCTTC.